This T cell receptor beta chain was retrieved from a study of OX40 agonist ivuxolimab in advanced cancers. Trimming shortened V by 3 bases and J by 7 bases, and 10 bases separated the two germline ends. In germline, CDR1 is SEHNR, CDR2 FQNEAQ (reference sequence). The CDR3 covers 12 residues. Clones were sequenced by immunoSEQ multiplex PCR, and TCRdb holds only the in-frame ones, with some missing. This sample yields about 84,000 clones, of which roughly 90% are seen a single time; 0.15% to 0.2% belongs to the top ten. This clonotype originated in an adult with an advanced solid tumor such as melanoma, head and neck, liver or kidney cancer. Here the sequenced sample was CD4+ or CD8+ T cells sorted from blood, taken in a trial of the OX40 agonist ivuxolimab. This rearrangement joins TRBV7-9 to TRBJ2-7, with unresolved D. CDR3 bases: TGTGCCAGCAGCTTGAGTTTGGTAGAGCAGTACTTC. This gives the protein CASSLSLVEQYF.